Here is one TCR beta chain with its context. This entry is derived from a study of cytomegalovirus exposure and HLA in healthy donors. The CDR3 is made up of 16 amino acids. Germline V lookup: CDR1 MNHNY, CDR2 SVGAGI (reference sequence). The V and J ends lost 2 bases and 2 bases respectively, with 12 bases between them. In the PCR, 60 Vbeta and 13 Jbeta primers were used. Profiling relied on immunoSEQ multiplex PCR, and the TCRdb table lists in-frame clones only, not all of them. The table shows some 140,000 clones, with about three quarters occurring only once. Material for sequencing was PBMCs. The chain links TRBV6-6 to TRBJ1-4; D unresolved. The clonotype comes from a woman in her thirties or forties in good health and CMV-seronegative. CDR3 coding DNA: TGTGCCAGCAGTTACCGTGGTCCCGGGACTAATGAAAAACTGTTTTTT. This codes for CASSYRGPGTNEKLFF.